Described below is a single T cell receptor beta chain sequence and its context. Antigen unknown. The data derive from a study of shared clonotypes between healthy human individuals. Method: immunoSEQ multiplex PCR; TCRdb's copy keeps in-frame clones and lacks some. This table has approximately 100,000 clones, about 70% appearing once. From germline, CDR1 is SGHVS and CDR2 FNYEAQ. The V and J ends lost 6 bases and 7 bases respectively, with 15 bases between them. This CDR3 is built from 13 residues. Overall study findings and caveats: About 5% was the fraction of naive CD4 clonotypes found shared across a handful of donors.

The chain combines TRBV7-6 with TRBJ2-5; D is unclear. Input material: memory CD8+ T cells sorted from blood. Subset given: CD45RO+ cells pooled with CCR7-negative TemRA cells. The origin of this receptor is a woman in her 30s in good health. CDR3 residues: CASSSQILGTQYF. The CDR3 bases are TGTGCCAGCAGTTCACAGATCCTTGGGACCCAGTACTTC. The entire variable domain, with the rest obtained from reference TRBV7-6 and TRBJ2-5, is as follows: GAGVSQSPRYKVTKRGQDVALRCDPISGHVSLYWYRQALGQGPEFLTYFNYEAQQDKSGLPNDRFSAERPEGSISTLTIQRTEQRDSAMYRCASSSQILGTQYFGPGTRLLVL.